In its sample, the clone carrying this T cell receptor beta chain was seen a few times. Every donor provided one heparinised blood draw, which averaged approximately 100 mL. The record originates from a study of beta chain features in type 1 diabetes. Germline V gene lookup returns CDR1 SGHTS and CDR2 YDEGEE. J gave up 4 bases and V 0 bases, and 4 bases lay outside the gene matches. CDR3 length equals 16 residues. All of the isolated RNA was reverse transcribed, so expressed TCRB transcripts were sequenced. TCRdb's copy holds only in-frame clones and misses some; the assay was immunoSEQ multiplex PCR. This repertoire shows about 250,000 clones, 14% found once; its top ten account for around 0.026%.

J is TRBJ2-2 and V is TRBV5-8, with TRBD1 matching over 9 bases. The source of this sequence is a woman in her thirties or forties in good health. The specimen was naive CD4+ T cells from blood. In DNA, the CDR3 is TGTGCCAGCAGCTTGGACAGGGGGCGGGTCACCGGGGAGCTGTTTTTT. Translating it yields CASSLDRGRVTGELFF.